The present T cell receptor (beta chain) was sequenced within a study of blood T cell repertoires in COVID-19. Study at large: Sample material is recorded as cDNA or gDNA derived from T cells, B-cell-depleted T cells, or PBMCs.

This clone was counted a single time. Germline CDR1 SGDLS, CDR2 YYNGEE. The CDR3 contains 15 residues. Trimming shortened V by 0 bases and J by 2 bases, and 9 bases separated the two germline ends. Authors' data handling: Reference gene primer amplification yielded estimated nucleated cell counts. Method: immunoSEQ multiplex PCR; TCRdb's copy keeps in-frame clones and lacks some. That table supplies the V and J calls and clone size; D and trimming were determined from the DNA. Of fewer than 200,000 clones detected, 70% to 90% appear once; the ten largest clones hold around 4.3%. The source is a woman between 50 and 59 years old who had recovered from COVID-19. The gene calls are TRBV9 and TRBJ2-1; D is possibly TRBD1 (6 bases). The sample was PBMCs or T cells enriched from blood (not recorded which). CDR3 sequence: CASSVATGTYNEQFF. Here the CDR3 DNA reads TGTGCCAGCAGCGTAGCTACAGGGACCTACAATGAGCAGTTCTTC.